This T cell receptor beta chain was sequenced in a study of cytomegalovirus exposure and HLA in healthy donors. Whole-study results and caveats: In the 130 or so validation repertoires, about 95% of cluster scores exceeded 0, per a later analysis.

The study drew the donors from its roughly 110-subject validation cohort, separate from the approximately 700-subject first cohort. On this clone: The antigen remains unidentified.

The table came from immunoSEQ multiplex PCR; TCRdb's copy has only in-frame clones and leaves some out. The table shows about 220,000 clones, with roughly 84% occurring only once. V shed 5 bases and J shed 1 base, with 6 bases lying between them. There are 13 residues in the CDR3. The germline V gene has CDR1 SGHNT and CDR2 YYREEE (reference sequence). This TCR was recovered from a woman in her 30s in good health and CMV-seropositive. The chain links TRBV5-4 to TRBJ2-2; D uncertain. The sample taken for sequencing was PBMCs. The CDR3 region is CASSTVNTGELFF. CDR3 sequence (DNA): TGTGCCAGCAGTACAGTGAACACCGGGGAGCTGTTTTTT.